This TCR beta chain came from a study of CD8+ T cells in alopecia areata. Turning to the study itself: Dosing spanned 6 to 18 months on tofacitinib, then 6 months off drug.

Treatment denoted: oral pan-JAK inhibitor, 5-10 mg twice daily. RNA extraction was followed by reverse transcription into cDNA, which acted as the sequencing template. TCRdb keeps only in-frame clones here, not all; method: immunoSEQ multiplex PCR. The table records 130,000 or so clones, roughly 55% of them present only once. In the case of this clone: What it binds is unknown.

Overall study results and limits: Tofacitinib significantly reduced both scalp clonality and expanded CD8+ clones among the top 100. Compared with mice, patients displayed less clear TCR sharing, possibly for HLA-related reasons. Alopecia totalis/universalis scalp especially showed more expanded CD8+ clones than normal scalp.

V lost 1 base and J 4 bases, leaving 17 bases between the germline ends. The CDR3 extends over 16 amino acids. CDR1 is SGHRS, CDR2 YFSETQ, per germline. This material consisted of CD4+ T cells sorted from blood, taken at week 4, from a patient treated with tofacitinib. V is TRBV5-1 and J is TRBJ2-5, with TRBD1 as a possible D gene (5 bases). The TCR was taken from a human donor with alopecia areata. CDR3 nucleotides: TGCGCCAGCAGCTTGTTAGGGGTTCTTGTGGGAGAGACCCAGTACTTC. Translated, it gives CASSLLGVLVGETQYF.